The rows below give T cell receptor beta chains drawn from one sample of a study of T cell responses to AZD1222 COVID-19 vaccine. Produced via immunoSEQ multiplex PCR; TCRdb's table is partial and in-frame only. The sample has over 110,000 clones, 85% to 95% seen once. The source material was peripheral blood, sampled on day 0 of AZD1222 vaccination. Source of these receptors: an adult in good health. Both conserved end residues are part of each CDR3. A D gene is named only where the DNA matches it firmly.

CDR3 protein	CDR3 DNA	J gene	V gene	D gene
CASSLQRQTYNEQFF	TGTGCCAGCTCTTTGCAGCGTCAGACTTACAATGAGCAGTTCTTC	TRBJ2-1	TRBV18	.
CASSDSGFGGELRTQYF	TGTGCCAGCAGTGACTCCGGGTTTGGGGGCGAGTTAAGGACCCAGTACTTC	TRBJ2-5	TRBV6-4	.
CASRGGQGSYGYTF	TGTGCCAGCAGGGGGGGACAGGGTAGCTATGGCTACACCTTC	TRBJ1-2	TRBV28	TRBD1
CASSLAPSGGQETQYF	TGCGCCAGCAGCTTGGCTCCCAGCGGGGGTCAAGAGACCCAGTACTTC	TRBJ2-5	TRBV5-1	TRBD2
CASSSGPGSNQPQHF	TGTGCCAGCAGTTCCGGCCCTGGGAGCAATCAGCCCCAGCATTTT	TRBJ1-5	TRBV6-5	.
CASSIPGIYGYTF	TGTGCCAGTAGTATCCCAGGGATCTATGGCTACACCTTC	TRBJ1-2	TRBV19	.
CASSVTRGSNSPLHF	TGTGCCAGCAGCGTCACGAGGGGGTCCAATTCACCCCTCCACTTT	TRBJ1-6	TRBV6-5	.
CASSPGRGADTQYF	TGTGCCAGCAGCCCAGGCAGGGGGGCCGATACGCAGTATTTT	TRBJ2-3	TRBV9	.
CATDRDYGYTF	TGTGCCACCGACAGGGACTATGGCTACACCTTC	TRBJ1-2	TRBV27	TRBD1
CASSTAYSPGTGFPLHF	TGCGCCAGCAGCACCGCATACAGTCCCGGGACAGGGTTCCCCCTCCACTTT	TRBJ1-6	TRBV5-1	TRBD1
CATRLVGTGELFF	TGTGCCACCCGACTAGTCGGGACCGGGGAGCTGTTTTTT	TRBJ2-2	TRBV19	.